The rows below give T cell receptor beta chains drawn from one sample of a study of blood T cell repertoires in COVID-19. The table came from immunoSEQ multiplex PCR; TCRdb's copy has only in-frame clones and leaves some out. The profile shows some 200,000 clones, approximately 89% of them singletons. Sequenced: peripheral blood. The source of these receptors is a man between 65 and 85 years old with acute or convalescent COVID-19. Both conserved end residues are part of each CDR3. The D gene is left open where the match is weak. Some rows mark clone size as missing; the rest say once, few, many or name a class of expanded clone.

length | size | D | J | V | CDR3 | DNA
13 | NA | NA | TRBJ1-5 | TRBV6-5 | CASSSGLAWAQHF | TGTGCCAGCAGTTCCGGGCTAGCCTGGGCCCAGCATTTT
14 | NA | NA | TRBJ1-1 | TRBV4-1 | CASSQDRGNAEAFF | TGCGCCAGCAGCCAAGACCGGGGGAACGCTGAAGCTTTCTTT
15 | few | TRBD1 | TRBJ1-2 | TRBV3-1/TRBV3-2 | CASSPSLRGNYGYTF | TGTGCCAGCAGCCCTTCCCTCAGGGGGAACTATGGCTACACCTTC
17 | once | NA | TRBJ1-6 | TRBV4-3 | CASSFARSSSYNSPLHF | TGCGCCAGCAGCTTCGCTAGGAGTAGCTCCTATAATTCACCCCTCCACTTT
15 | few | TRBD1 | TRBJ1-1 | TRBV11-3 | CASSPGQGANTEAFF | TGTGCCAGCAGCCCGGGACAGGGGGCAAACACTGAAGCTTTCTTT
14 | NA | NA | TRBJ2-1 | TRBV5-8 | CASSRTSYYNEQFF | TGTGCCAGCAGCCGAACATCGTACTACAATGAGCAGTTCTTC
15 | NA | TRBD1 | TRBJ2-7 | TRBV4-2 | CASSQAGGSSYEQYF | TGTGCCAGCAGCCAAGCAGGGGGAAGCTCCTACGAGCAGTACTTC
14 | NA | TRBD1 | TRBJ2-7 | TRBV6-5 | CASTNTGTALWQYF | TGTGCCAGCACCAACACCGGGACAGCCCTGTGGCAGTACTTC
14 | NA | NA | TRBJ2-1 | TRBV6-5 | CASSPGIAWNEQFF | TGTGCCAGCAGCCCGGGGATCGCGTGGAATGAGCAGTTCTTC
15 | NA | TRBD2 | TRBJ2-1 | TRBV5-8 | CASSKGLDPSNEQFF | TGTGCCAGCAGCAAGGGACTAGATCCAAGCAATGAGCAGTTCTTC
13 | NA | NA | TRBJ1-2 | TRBV28 | CASSLAFNYGYTF | TGTGCCAGCAGTTTAGCGTTTAACTATGGCTACACCTTC
17 | NA | TRBD2 | TRBJ2-3 | TRBV4-3 | CASSQVGTLGGTDTQYF | TGCGCCAGCAGCCAAGTTGGAACTTTGGGGGGGACAGATACGCAGTATTTT
15 | NA | TRBD2 | TRBJ2-3 | TRBV3-1/TRBV3-2 | CASSPTSGSADTQYF | TGTGCCAGCAGCCCGACTAGCGGGAGTGCAGATACGCAGTATTTT
16 | NA | TRBD2 | TRBJ2-1 | TRBV3-1/TRBV3-2 | CASSATPQTSGNEQFF | TGTGCCAGCAGCGCAACGCCCCAGACTAGCGGGAATGAGCAGTTCTTC
13 | NA | TRBD2 | TRBJ2-3 | TRBV6-5 | CASSLLAGDTQYF | TGTGCCAGCAGTCTACTAGCGGGAGATACGCAGTATTTT
13 | few | NA | TRBJ1-2 | TRBV7-3 | CASSLDMYYGYTF | TGTGCCAGCAGCCTGGACATGTACTATGGCTACACCTTC
12 | NA | NA | TRBJ1-5 | TRBV10-3 | CAISTQGQPQHF | TGTGCCATCAGTACACAGGGACAGCCCCAGCATTTT
11 | NA | NA | TRBJ2-7 | TRBV10-3 | CAISERYEQYF | TGTGCCATCAGTGAGCGCTACGAGCAGTACTTC
13 | NA | TRBD2 | TRBJ2-5 | TRBV11-2 | CASSSVGGETQYF | TGTGCCAGCAGCTCGGTGGGAGGGGAGACCCAGTACTTC
16 | once | TRBD2 | TRBJ2-7 | TRBV5-1 | CASSPGSSGSSYEQYF | TGCGCCAGCAGCCCGGGGTCTAGCGGGAGCTCCTACGAGCAGTACTTC
14 | NA | TRBD1 | TRBJ2-1 | TRBV19 | CASSIMTGGNEQFF | TGTGCCAGTAGTATAATGACAGGGGGCAATGAGCAGTTCTTC
14 | NA | TRBD1 | TRBJ2-2 | TRBV10-1 | CASSETGGTGELFF | TGCGCCAGCAGTGAGACAGGGGGCACCGGGGAGCTGTTTTTT
13 | NA | NA | TRBJ2-5 | TRBV19 | CASSIPGWETQYF | TGTGCCAGTAGTATTCCGGGATGGGAGACCCAGTACTTC
15 | NA | NA | TRBJ2-2 | TRBV12-2 | CASRPRQGGTGELFF | TGTGCAAGTCGCCCGCGACAGGGCGGGACCGGGGAGCTGTTTTTT
14 | NA | TRBD1 | TRBJ2-1 | TRBV6-2/TRBV6-3 | CASSTGTGVNEQFF | TGTGCCAGCAGCACCGGGACAGGGGTAAATGAGCAGTTCTTC
15 | NA | NA | TRBJ2-1 | TRBV7-3 | CASSLRDRPYNEQFF | TGTGCCAGCAGCTTAAGAGACAGGCCTTACAATGAGCAGTTCTTC
14 | NA | TRBD1 | TRBJ1-6 | TRBV28 | CARGQGLFNSPLHF | TGTGCCAGAGGACAGGGCCTATTTAATTCACCCCTCCACTTT
14 | NA | NA | TRBJ1-3 | TRBV5-6 | CASSSASAGNTIYF | TGTGCCAGCAGCTCAGCGTCGGCAGGAAACACCATATATTTT
16 | NA | TRBD2 | TRBJ2-1 | TRBV29-1 | CSALWLSGGTYNEQFF | TGCAGCGCATTATGGCTCAGCGGGGGGACGTACAATGAGCAGTTCTTC
14 | NA | TRBD1 | TRBJ2-7 | TRBV5-6 | CASRPGGSSYEQYF | TGTGCCAGCAGACCAGGGGGCAGCTCCTACGAGCAGTACTTC
15 | NA | TRBD1 | TRBJ1-1 | TRBV28 | CASSLGQGGATEAFF | TGTGCCAGCAGTCTCGGACAGGGAGGGGCCACTGAAGCTTTCTTT
16 | few | NA | TRBJ1-5 | TRBV6-1 | CASSDGGSGQGQPQHF | TGTGCCAGCAGTGATGGAGGGTCGGGGCAAGGGCAGCCCCAGCATTTT
14 | NA | NA | TRBJ2-5 | TRBV7-9 | CASSSVTQPRTQYF | TGTGCCAGCAGCTCAGTAACACAACCCCGGACCCAGTACTTC
16 | NA | TRBD2 | TRBJ2-3 | TRBV6-6 | CASSWGLAFYTDTQYF | TGTGCCAGCAGCTGGGGACTAGCTTTTTACACAGATACGCAGTATTTT
15 | NA | NA | TRBJ1-5 | TRBV21-1 | CASRARAGSNQPQHF | TGTGCCAGCAGAGCTAGGGCGGGGAGCAATCAGCCCCAGCATTTT
14 | NA | NA | TRBJ2-7 | TRBV5-1 | CASNSGDGAYEQYF | TGCGCCAGCAACTCGGGGGACGGTGCCTACGAGCAGTACTTC
15 | NA | TRBD1 | TRBJ1-4 | TRBV6-5 | CASSTGVATNEKLFF | TGTGCCAGCAGTACAGGGGTGGCGACTAATGAAAAACTGTTTTTT
15 | once | NA | TRBJ2-1 | TRBV28 | CASSPLPGVYNEQFF | TGTGCCAGCAGTCCCCTTCCGGGAGTCTACAATGAGCAGTTCTTC
14 | NA | TRBD1 | TRBJ1-6 | TRBV7-8 | CASSSGQGVPPLHF | TGTGCCAGCAGCTCAGGACAGGGGGTTCCACCCCTCCACTTT
15 | NA | TRBD1 | TRBJ2-7 | TRBV11-3 | CASSSTAGGSYEQYF | TGTGCCAGCAGCTCAACTGCAGGGGGCTCCTACGAGCAGTACTTC
14 | NA | TRBD2 | TRBJ2-7 | TRBV5-4 | CASSPGLARYEQYF | TGTGCCAGCAGCCCGGGACTAGCAAGATACGAGCAGTACTTC
16 | NA | TRBD2 | TRBJ2-3 | TRBV7-3 | CASSPHPSGWSDTQYF | TGTGCCAGCAGCCCTCATCCTAGCGGGTGGTCGGATACGCAGTATTTT
14 | NA | TRBD2 | TRBJ2-2 | TRBV10-1 | CASSAGGDIGELFF | TGCGCCAGCAGTGCGGGAGGAGATATCGGGGAGCTGTTTTTT
16 | NA | TRBD1 | TRBJ1-5 | TRBV11-2 | CASSRSRDRTYQPQHF | TGTGCCAGCAGCAGATCCCGGGACAGGACTTATCAGCCCCAGCATTTT
14 | NA | NA | TRBJ1-3 | TRBV30 | CAWTLNRAGNTIYF | TGTGCCTGGACTCTTAACAGGGCTGGAAACACCATATATTTT
15 | NA | NA | TRBJ1-5 | TRBV5-8 | CASSLWPHSNQPQHF | TGTGCCAGCAGCTTGTGGCCGCATAGCAATCAGCCCCAGCATTTT